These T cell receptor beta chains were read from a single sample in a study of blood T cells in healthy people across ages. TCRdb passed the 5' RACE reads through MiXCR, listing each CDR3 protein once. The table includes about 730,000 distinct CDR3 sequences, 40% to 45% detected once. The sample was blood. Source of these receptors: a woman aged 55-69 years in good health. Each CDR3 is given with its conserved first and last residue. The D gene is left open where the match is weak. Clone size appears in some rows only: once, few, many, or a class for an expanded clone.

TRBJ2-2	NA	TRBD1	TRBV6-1	TGTGCCAGCAGTGAACAGGGGGTGTCCGGGGAGCTGTTTTTT	CASSEQGVSGELFF
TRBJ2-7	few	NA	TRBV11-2	TGTGCCAGCAGCTTAGCCAACGGAGGCTACGAGCAGTACTTC	CASSLANGGYEQYF
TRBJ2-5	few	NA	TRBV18	TGTGCCAGCTCACCACAAGCTACAGACCAAGAGACCCAGTACTTC	CASSPQATDQETQYF
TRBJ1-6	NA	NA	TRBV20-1	TGCAGTGCTAGAGTAACGGGGGTCTATAATTCACCCCTCCACTTT	CSARVTGVYNSPLHF
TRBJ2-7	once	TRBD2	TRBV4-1	TGCGCCAGCAGCCAAGTCGATCTGGGACTAGCGACCTACGAGCAGTACTTC	CASSQVDLGLATYEQYF
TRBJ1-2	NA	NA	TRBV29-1	TGCAGCGTTGAATCCGGGGCAGTTAACTATGGCTACACCTTC	CSVESGAVNYGYTF
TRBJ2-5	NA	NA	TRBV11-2	TGTGCCAGCAGCTTAGATCAGGATGTGACCCAGTACTTC	CASSLDQDVTQYF
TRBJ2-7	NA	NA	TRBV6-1	TGTGCCAGCATGATAGGCCGGATACAGCAGTACTTC	CASMIGRIQQYF
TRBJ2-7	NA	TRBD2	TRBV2	TGTGCCAGCACAGGCGGGACTAGCGAATCGGCCCAGTACTTC	CASTGGTSESAQYF
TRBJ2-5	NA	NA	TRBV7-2	TGTGCCAGCAGCTTAGTGGCAGGGGAAAGGGAGACCCAGTACTTC	CASSLVAGERETQYF
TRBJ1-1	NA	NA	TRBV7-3	TGTGCCAGCAGGCCGACGTTGGGCCTCACTGAAGCTTTCTTT	CASRPTLGLTEAFF
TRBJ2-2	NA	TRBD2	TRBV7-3	TGTGCCAGCAGCTTAAGCGGGGGGGCCCTAACATCCGGGGAGCTGTTTTTT	CASSLSGGALTSGELFF
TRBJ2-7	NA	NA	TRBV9	TGTGCCAGCAGCAGGGACCCCCTCGGGGACAATGAGCAGTACTTC	CASSRDPLGDNEQYF
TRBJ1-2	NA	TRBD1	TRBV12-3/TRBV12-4	TGTGCCAGCGAGGACAGGGGGATGAGTAACTATGGCTACACCTTC	CASEDRGMSNYGYTF
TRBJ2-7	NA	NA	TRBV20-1	TGCAGTGCTTCACGGGGGACAGCAGACTACGAGCAGTACTTC	CSASRGTADYEQYF
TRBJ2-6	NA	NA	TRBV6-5	TGTGCCAGCAGTTTACAGGGTTACGGGGCCAACGTCCTGACTTTC	CASSLQGYGANVLTF
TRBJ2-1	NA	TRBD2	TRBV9	TGTGCCAGCAGCGTAGGTGGGAACATAGCGGGGGGGAATGAGCAGTTCTTC	CASSVGGNIAGGNEQFF
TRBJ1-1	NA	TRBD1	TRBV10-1	TGCGCCAGCAGTGAGTCTTGGCAGGGGGCGGTTTTCTTT	CASSESWQGAVFF
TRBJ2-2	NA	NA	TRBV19	TGTGCCAGTAGTCGGACAGTTAACACCGGGGAGCTGTTTTTT	CASSRTVNTGELFF
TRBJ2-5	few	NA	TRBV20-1	TGCGGTGCGGGGGCGGGGGAGACCCAGTACTTC	CGAGAGETQYF
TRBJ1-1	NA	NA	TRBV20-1	TGCAGAGCTAGGGGGGACACATCAAACACTGAAGCTTTCTTT	CRARGDTSNTEAFF
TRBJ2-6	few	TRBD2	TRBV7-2	TGTGCCAGCAGCTGGGGACTAGCGGGACGCGGTGACTCTGGGGCCAACGTCCTGACTTTC	CASSWGLAGRGDSGANVLTF
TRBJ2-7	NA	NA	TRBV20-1	TGCAGTGCTAGAGATATGGGACAAAAGTTCTACGAGCAGTACTTC	CSARDMGQKFYEQYF
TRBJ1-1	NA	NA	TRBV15	TGTGCCACCAGCAGTACCGGGGCCCTTAGGGACACTGAAGCTTTCTTT	CATSSTGALRDTEAFF
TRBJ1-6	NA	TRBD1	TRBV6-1	TGTGCCAGCAGTCTGTTCCCCCCGACAGGGAGCAATTCACCCCTCCACTTT	CASSLFPPTGSNSPLHF
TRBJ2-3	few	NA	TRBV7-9	TGTGCCAGCAGCCCTTTCCGGGACACTTTCACAGATACGCAGTATTTT	CASSPFRDTFTDTQYF
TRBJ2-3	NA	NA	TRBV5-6	TGTGCCAGCAGCCCCACGGCACAGGGAGGGAGGAGTATAGATACGCAGTATTTT	CASSPTAQGGRSIDTQYF
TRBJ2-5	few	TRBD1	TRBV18	TGTGCCAGCTCACCGGACGACAGGGGGGGGACCCAGTACTTC	CASSPDDRGGTQYF